This T cell receptor (beta chain) emerged from a study of PD-1 blockade in classical Hodgkin lymphoma. Every one of the patients relapsed after autologous stem cell transplantation (brentuximab vedotin exposure was variable). Patients reached a best response of complete response, partial response or progressive disease. The study, taken as a whole, reports: Reports described newly diagnosed patients as having lower baseline TCR diversity than healthy donors. Baseline diversity was lower in partial responders and progressors than complete responders.

The protocol was immunoSEQ multiplex PCR, while the TCRdb copy is restricted to in-frame clones and leaves out a portion. The repertoire has about 43,000 clones, about 73% of them found once; the top ten carry 8% to 13%. This clone was counted once. Its cognate antigen is unknown. Germline CDR1 is SGDLS and CDR2 is YYNGEE. CDR3 size: 14 residues. V lost 0 bases to trimming and J lost 5 bases, with 11 bases between them. The V and J genes are TRBV9 and TRBJ1-2; a weak D match, TRBD1 (6 bases). This clonotype originated in a human donor with classical Hodgkin lymphoma. The source was peripheral blood mononuclear cells (PBMCs), collected at baseline. Here the CDR3 reads CASSVVGTSYGYTF. The DNA of the CDR3 is TGTGCCAGCAGCGTAGTGGGGACAAGTTATGGCTACACCTTC.